The source of this TCR beta chain is a study of CD8+ T cells in alopecia areata (dated by TCRdb to 2017 to 2018). In terms of the full investigation: Treated patients were enrolled in an open-label pilot trial of oral tofacitinib at 5 to 10 mg twice daily for moderate-to-severe alopecia areata. Patients received tofacitinib for 6 to 18 months and were then followed off drug for 6 months to check for delayed response and recurrence. High-throughput TCRbeta sequencing was used to examine T cell clonal expansion in alopecia areata in both the C3H/HeJ mouse model and human patients. On the human side, TCRbeta sequencing was run on scalp tissue and on sorted CD4+ and CD8+ peripheral blood T cells from healthy controls and from alopecia areata patients with either patchy or totalis/universalis disease. Biopsies were taken from tofacitinib-treated patients at baseline and again at 4 and 24 weeks into treatment, and several of those patients also had a later scalp biopsy. Scalp clonality was compared across normal scalp (n=4), patchy alopecia areata scalp (n=8), and alopecia totalis/universalis scalp (n=8). RNA came from the PAXgene miRNA kit for fixed scalp, the miRNeasy kit for PBMCs, and the RNeasy kit for mouse skin. TCRbeta CDR3 regions were amplified by immunoSEQ multiplex PCR using 35 Vbeta forward and 13 Jbeta reverse primers. Study-wide findings and limitations: Compared with normal scalp, lesional scalp had higher clonality and more expanded CD8+ clones, particularly in alopecia totalis/universalis, a pattern that suggests antigenic drive. Resident alphabeta T cells in normal human skin are also sequenced, complicating scalp TCR repertoire analysis, unlike mouse skin dominated by gammadelta T cells. Shared TCR sequences between patients were less evident than in mice, which may be partly attributable to HLA diversity in the patient population.

The CDR3 sequence holds 17 residues, the cysteine and phenylalanine included. Only the CDR3 DNA is retained, 51 bases long and in frame from the first base. Sequences LNHNV (CDR1) and YYDKDF (CDR2) are obtained from the germline V gene (reference sequence). V sheds 0 bases and J sheds 5 bases, leaving 19 bases between their ends. Note on this clone: Its antigen target is currently unknown. Base quality data are lacking; no much larger clone is found one base away.

The library was built by means of the immunoSEQ multiplex PCR assay. For TCR sequencing, RNA was extracted from every sample and reverse transcribed into cDNA to serve as template. SuperScript III was used for first-strand cDNA synthesis, primed with a 2:1 mix of oligo-dT and random hexamers. A synthetic immune receptor repertoire was used to measure amplification bias, and any remaining bias was corrected computationally. The study's processing was this. Raw reads were preprocessed to remove errors, and CDR3 was defined according to IMGT conventions as the region from the conserved cysteine to phenylalanine. Clonality was computed as 1 minus the Shannon entropy, with the entropy normalized by log2 of the number of productive unique TCRs. Whether scalp clones were CD4 or CD8 was inferred by matching scalp TCRbeta sequences against CD4 and CD8 repertoires sorted from blood. In TCRdb, the immuneACCESS table is reduced to in-frame sequences with V and J assigned. These tables do not hold every clone; where another copy was compared, an unresolved V gene accounts for under half, and the others remain unexplained. Clonal size and the V and J genes are those of that table, whereas D and trimming came from the DNA. The sample records around 140,000 clones, about 60% of which are singletons. The ten largest account for 6.4% of the sample.

The sample's time point label, decoded: baseline before oral tofacitinib. Lesional scalp punch biopsies and peripheral blood were obtained from alopecia areata patients. PBMCs were isolated by density centrifugation and stained for CD3, CD4 and CD8, and CD4+ and CD8+ T cells were sorted on a FACSAria. The receptor was derived from a human donor with alopecia areata. The V gene is TRBV15 and the J gene is TRBJ2-5; the D gene is perhaps TRBD2, on 7 matching bases. The sequencing used CD4+ T cells sorted from blood, collected at week 0. The nucleotide sequence reads TGTGCCACCAGCAGAGATTCTACGAGGGGGGGCAGGGAGACCCAGTACTTC. Its protein reads: CATSRDSTRGGRETQYF.